The entry that follows covers one TCR beta chain sequence. Its matching antigen is unknown. The source of the sample is a study of cytomegalovirus exposure and HLA in healthy donors. The PCR ran on 60 Vbeta and 13 Jbeta primers. TCRdb's table, derived via immunoSEQ multiplex PCR, lists solely in-frame clones and lacks some. In the table there are around 140,000 clones, roughly 80% of which are singletons. General observations from the study: Altogether, some 170 TCR beta chains were recorded as cytomegalovirus-associated. For TCR beta chains, V- and J-gene trimming was later linked to a missense DCLRE1C variant. Another analysis was done later, and it associated over 15,000 TCR beta sequences with HLA alleles at 0.05 false discovery rate.

The CDR3 loop spans 15 amino acids. The junction had 16 bases not matched to a gene; V was cut back by 7 bases and J by 11 bases. CDR1 is SGHTA, CDR2 FQGNSA, per germline. Source material: PBMCs. The chain uses TRBV7-2 and TRBJ1-5; 8 bases match TRBD1. This clonotype was obtained from a man in his forties in good health and CMV-seronegative. The CDR3, as DNA: TGTGCCAGCAATATCGGACAGGGAGCCTTTGGGGCCCAGCATTTT. Its protein is CASNIGQGAFGAQHF. The full variable domain, completed using reference TRBV7-2 and TRBJ1-5, is GAGVSQSPSNKVTEKGKDVELRCDPISGHTALYWYRQSLGQGLEFLIYFQGNSAPDKSGLPSDRFSAERTGGSVSTLTIQRTQQEDSAVYLCASNIGQGAFGAQHFGDGTRLSIL.